Below, one TCR beta chain is given with its context. The antigen is not known. The sample comes from a study of T cell responses to AZD1222 COVID-19 vaccine. Study findings and constraints: Donors were largely white British and mainly female; clonal diversity was possibly underestimated. Seropositive status at baseline applied to only 5 to 7 AZD1222 recipients.

In germline, CDR1 is MNHEY, CDR2 SMNVEV (reference sequence). Trimming pared 3 bases from V and 8 bases from J, leaving 11 bases between. The CDR3 contains 14 residues. Profiling relied on immunoSEQ multiplex PCR, and the TCRdb table lists in-frame clones only, not all of them. The top ten clones hold 4.5% to 6% of a sample with about 120,000 clones, about 93% of them seen once. This TCR derives from an adult who received the AZD1222 COVID-19 vaccine. This specimen consisted of peripheral blood, obtained 28 days after the second AZD1222 dose. This chain joins TRBV27 and TRBJ1-6; possibly TRBD1 for D (6 bases). The CDR3 protein is CASSLRGADSPLHF. The CDR3 DNA sequence: TGTGCCAGCAGTTTGCGGGGGGCGGATTCACCCCTCCACTTT.